The 6 T cell receptor beta chains below were found in one sample sequenced in a study of cytomegalovirus exposure and HLA in healthy donors. Some clones are missing from TCRdb's copy, which holds only in-frame ones; the method was immunoSEQ multiplex PCR. The data hold 250,000 to 300,000 clones, with roughly 89% observed a single time. Sequenced: PBMCs. These receptors were obtained from a woman aged 18-29 years in good health and CMV-seronegative.

The J gene is TRBJ1-1, the V gene TRBV27, with unresolved D. The CDR3 is 17 residues long. From germline, CDR1 is MNHEY and CDR2 SMNVEV (reference sequence). V lost 0 bases to trimming and J lost 1 base, with 15 bases between them. CDR3 sequence reads: CASSLSIVGRQNTEAFF. The CDR3 DNA is TGTGCCAGCAGTTTATCGATAGTTGGCAGACAGAACACTGAAGCTTTCTTT.

This clone was counted between two and nine times. The gene calls are TRBV10-3 and TRBJ1-1; no reliable D call. The CDR3 spans 12 residues. The germline gives CDR1 ENHRY, CDR2 SYGVKD. The V end lost 8 bases, the J end lost 0 bases, and 7 bases lay between the germline ends. CDR3 nucleotide sequence: TGTGCCATCGCCGCGGTGAACACTGAAGCTTTCTTT. It translates to CAIAAVNTEAFF.

This chain uses TRBV7-7 with TRBJ2-2, with D perhaps matching TRBD2 (5 bases). The CDR3 has 18 residues. With 3 bases removed from V and 6 bases from J, the gap between germline ends came to 23 bases. The germline gives CDR1 SSHAT, CDR2 FNYEAQ (reference sequence). CDR3 amino acids: CASSFPAEGSMKAGELFF. The CDR3 coding sequence is TGTGCCAGCAGCTTTCCTGCAGAGGGATCCATGAAGGCCGGGGAGCTGTTTTTT.

The chain is built from TRBV5-1 and TRBJ2-2; 10 bases agree with TRBD2. This CDR3 region has 16 residues. The V segment lost 5 bases and the J segment 13 bases; nucleotides outside the gene matches: 17. CDR1 is SGHRS, CDR2 YFSETQ, per germline. The CDR3 reads CASSLSGGAPPPGLFF. The CDR3 DNA reads as TGCGCCAGCAGTTTAAGCGGGGGGGCTCCCCCGCCCGGGCTGTTTTTT.

This chain links TRBV7-2 with TRBJ2-7; 10 nucleotides agree with TRBD2. The V segment lost 11 bases and the J segment 2 bases; nucleotides outside the gene matches: 6. Germline loops: CDR1 SGHTA, CDR2 FQGNSA. The CDR3 is 13 residues long. CDR3 in amino acids: CASETSGAYEQYF. As DNA, the CDR3 is TGTGCCTCCGAAACTAGCGGGGCCTACGAGCAGTACTTC.

The genes are TRBV28 and TRBJ1-3; unclear D gene. The germline CDR1 and CDR2 sequences are MDHEN and SYDVKM. The V end lost 6 bases, the J end lost 0 bases, and 15 bases lay between the germline ends. CDR3 length: 16 residues. The CDR3 protein is CASRPPSGFSGNTIYF. The CDR3 DNA follows: TGTGCCAGCAGACCTCCCAGTGGTTTCTCTGGAAACACCATATATTTT.